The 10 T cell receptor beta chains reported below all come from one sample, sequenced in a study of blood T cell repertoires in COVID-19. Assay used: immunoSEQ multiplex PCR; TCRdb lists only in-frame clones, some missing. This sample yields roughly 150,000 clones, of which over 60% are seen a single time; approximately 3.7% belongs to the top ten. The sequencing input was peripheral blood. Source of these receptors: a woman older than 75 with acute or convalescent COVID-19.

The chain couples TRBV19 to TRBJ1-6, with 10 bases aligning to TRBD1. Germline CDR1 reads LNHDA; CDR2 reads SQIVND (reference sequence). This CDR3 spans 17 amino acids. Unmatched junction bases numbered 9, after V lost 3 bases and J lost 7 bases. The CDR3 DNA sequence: TGTGCCAGTAGTATTACGGACAGGGGGGGAACAAATTCACCCCTCCACTTT. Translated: CASSITDRGGTNSPLHF.

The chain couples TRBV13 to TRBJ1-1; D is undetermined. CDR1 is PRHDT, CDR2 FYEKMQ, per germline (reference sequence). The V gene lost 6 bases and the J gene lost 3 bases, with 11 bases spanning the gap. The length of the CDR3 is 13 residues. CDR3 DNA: TGTGCCAGCAGTCCGGGATGGGACACTGAAGCTTTCTTT. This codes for CASSPGWDTEAFF.

CDR3 DNA sequence: TGTGCCAGCAGAACTAGCGGGAGCACAGATACGCAGTATTTT. Its translation is CASRTSGSTDTQYF. V gene TRBV6-5 combines with J gene TRBJ2-3, with TRBD2 matching over 9 bases. This CDR3 contains 14 residues. V gave up 6 bases and J gave up 0 bases; unmatched junction bases: 1. Germline CDR1 and CDR2: MNHEY and SVGAGI.

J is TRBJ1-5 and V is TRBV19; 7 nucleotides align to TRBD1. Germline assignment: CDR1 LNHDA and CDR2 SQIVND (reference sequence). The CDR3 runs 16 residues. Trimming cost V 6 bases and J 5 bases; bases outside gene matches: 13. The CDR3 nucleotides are TGTGCCAGTAGCACTCGGGACAGCAAAATACATCAGCCCCAGCATTTT. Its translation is CASSTRDSKIHQPQHF.

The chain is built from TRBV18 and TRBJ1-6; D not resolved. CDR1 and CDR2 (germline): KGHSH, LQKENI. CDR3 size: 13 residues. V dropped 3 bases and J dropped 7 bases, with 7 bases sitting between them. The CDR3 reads CASSPDYNSPLHF. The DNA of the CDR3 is TGTGCCAGCTCACCCGACTACAATTCACCCCTCCACTTT.

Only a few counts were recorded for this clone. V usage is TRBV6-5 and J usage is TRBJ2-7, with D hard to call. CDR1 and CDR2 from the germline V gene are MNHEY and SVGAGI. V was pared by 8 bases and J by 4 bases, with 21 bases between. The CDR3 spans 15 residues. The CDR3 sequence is CASSIQVRNFYEQYF. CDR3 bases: TGTGCCAGCTCTATCCAGGTCCGAAACTTTTACGAGCAGTACTTC.

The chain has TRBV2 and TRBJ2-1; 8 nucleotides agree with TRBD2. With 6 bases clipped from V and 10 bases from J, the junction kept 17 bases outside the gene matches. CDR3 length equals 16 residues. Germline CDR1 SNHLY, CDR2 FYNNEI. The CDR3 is CASSAPVGGRSIEQFF. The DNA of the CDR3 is TGTGCCAGCAGCGCCCCCGTGGGCGGGAGGTCAATCGAGCAGTTCTTC.

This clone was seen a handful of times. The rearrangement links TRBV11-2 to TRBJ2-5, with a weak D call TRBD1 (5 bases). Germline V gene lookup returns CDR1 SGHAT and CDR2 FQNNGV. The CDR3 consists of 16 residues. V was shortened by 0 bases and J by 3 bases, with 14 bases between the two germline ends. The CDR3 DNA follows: TGTGCCAGCAGCTTAGATCTAGAAGTAGGGGAAGAGACCCAGTACTTC. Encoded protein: CASSLDLEVGEETQYF.

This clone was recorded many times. The CDR3 nucleotides are TGCGCCAGCAGCTTGTGGCGGGCTGGCGGGGTTGCGGACGAGCAGTACTTC. Translated, it gives CASSLWRAGGVADEQYF. The chain couples TRBV5-1 to TRBJ2-7; a weak D match, TRBD2 (6 bases). Per the germline V gene, CDR1 is SGHRS and CDR2 is YFSETQ. The length of the CDR3 is 17 residues. V was clipped by 1 base and J by 5 bases, with 22 bases between them.

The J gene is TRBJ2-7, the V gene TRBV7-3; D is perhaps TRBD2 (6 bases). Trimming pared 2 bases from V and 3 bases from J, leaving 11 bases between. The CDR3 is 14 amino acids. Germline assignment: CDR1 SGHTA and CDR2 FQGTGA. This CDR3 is CASSLGGTYYEQYF. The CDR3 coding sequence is TGTGCCAGCAGCTTAGGCGGGACTTACTACGAGCAGTACTTC.